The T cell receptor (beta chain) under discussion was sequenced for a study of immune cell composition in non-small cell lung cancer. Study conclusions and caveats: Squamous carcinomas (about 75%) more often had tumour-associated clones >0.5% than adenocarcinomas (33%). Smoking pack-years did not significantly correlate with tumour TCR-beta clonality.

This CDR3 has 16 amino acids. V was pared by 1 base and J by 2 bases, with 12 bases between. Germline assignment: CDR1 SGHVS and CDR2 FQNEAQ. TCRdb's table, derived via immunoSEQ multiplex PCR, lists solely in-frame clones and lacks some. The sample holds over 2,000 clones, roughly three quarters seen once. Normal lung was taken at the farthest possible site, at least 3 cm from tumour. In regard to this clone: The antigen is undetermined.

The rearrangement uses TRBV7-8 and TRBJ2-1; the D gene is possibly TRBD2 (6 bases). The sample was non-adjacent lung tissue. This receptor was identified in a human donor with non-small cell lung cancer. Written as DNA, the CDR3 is TGTGCCAGCAGCTTAGGCGGGGATTGGACCTACAATGAGCAGTTCTTC. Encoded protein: CASSLGGDWTYNEQFF.